This is a list of T cell receptor beta chains from one sample in a study of blood T cell repertoires in COVID-19. Method: immunoSEQ multiplex PCR; TCRdb's copy keeps in-frame clones and lacks some. The table has about 350,000 clones, more than 85% seen once; the top ten hold approximately 1%. The sample comprised PBMCs or T cells enriched from blood (not recorded which). The source is a woman aged 25 to 39 who had recovered from COVID-19. The CDR3 runs from the conserved cysteine through the conserved F or W. D genes are given only for firm matches. Clone size, where shown, is once, few, many, or a class for clones that have expanded.

v_gene: TRBV6-4; j_gene: TRBJ2-3; d_gene: TRBD2; abundance: .; CDR3aa: CASSDTSGGADTQYF; CDR3nt: TGTGCCAGCAGTGACACTAGCGGGGGGGCCGATACGCAGTATTTT
v_gene: TRBV5-1; j_gene: TRBJ1-2; d_gene: TRBD1; abundance: .; CDR3aa: CASSFKGQGANGYTF; CDR3nt: TGCGCCAGCAGCTTCAAAGGACAGGGGGCGAATGGCTACACCTTC
v_gene: TRBV18; j_gene: TRBJ2-1; d_gene: .; abundance: few; CDR3aa: CASSWPRESSYNEQFF; CDR3nt: TGTGCCAGCTCGTGGCCCAGGGAAAGCTCCTACAATGAGCAGTTCTTC
v_gene: TRBV30; j_gene: TRBJ1-5; d_gene: TRBD1; abundance: .; CDR3aa: CAWGFGRAGGIQPQHF; CDR3nt: TGTGCCTGGGGCTTCGGCAGGGCAGGGGGGATTCAGCCCCAGCATTTT
v_gene: TRBV30; j_gene: TRBJ1-6; d_gene: .; abundance: .; CDR3aa: CAWSGPGYSPLHF; CDR3nt: TGTGCCTGGAGTGGCCCAGGGTATTCACCCCTCCACTTT
v_gene: TRBV10-3; j_gene: TRBJ2-1; d_gene: .; abundance: .; CDR3aa: CAISANAPEEQFF; CDR3nt: TGTGCCATCAGTGCCAACGCCCCTGAGGAGCAGTTCTTC
v_gene: TRBV11-3; j_gene: TRBJ1-5; d_gene: .; abundance: .; CDR3aa: CASSLGRKGGGNQPQHF; CDR3nt: TGTGCCAGCAGCTTAGGCAGGAAAGGGGGGGGCAATCAGCCCCAGCATTTT
v_gene: TRBV18; j_gene: TRBJ2-7; d_gene: TRBD1; abundance: .; CDR3aa: CASSPRTGGPYEQYF; CDR3nt: TGTGCCAGCTCCCCCAGGACAGGGGGCCCCTACGAGCAGTACTTC
v_gene: TRBV2; j_gene: TRBJ2-7; d_gene: TRBD2; abundance: .; CDR3aa: CASSERAGRETLRYEQYF; CDR3nt: TGTGCCAGCAGTGAAAGGGCAGGGAGGGAAACCCTCCGCTACGAGCAGTACTTC
v_gene: TRBV10-3; j_gene: TRBJ1-1; d_gene: .; abundance: few; CDR3aa: CAISESWGGVGAFF; CDR3nt: TGTGCCATCAGTGAGTCTTGGGGGGGCGTGGGAGCTTTCTTT
v_gene: TRBV6-5; j_gene: TRBJ2-4; d_gene: TRBD1; abundance: .; CDR3aa: CASSYLGQGNIQYF; CDR3nt: TGTGCCAGCAGTTACCTCGGACAGGGAAACATTCAGTACTTC
v_gene: TRBV6-2/TRBV6-3; j_gene: TRBJ2-5; d_gene: TRBD1; abundance: few; CDR3aa: CASSPDRGLGTQYF; CDR3nt: TGTGCCAGCAGCCCGGACAGGGGGCTGGGGACCCAGTACTTC
v_gene: TRBV27; j_gene: TRBJ2-5; d_gene: TRBD2; abundance: .; CDR3aa: CASSGGGWETQYF; CDR3nt: TGTGCCAGCAGCGGGGGGGGGTGGGAGACCCAGTACTTC
v_gene: TRBV28; j_gene: TRBJ1-6; d_gene: .; abundance: .; CDR3aa: CASLPFGGSSNSPLHF; CDR3nt: TGTGCCAGCCTCCCTTTCGGGGGGTCTAGTAATTCACCCCTCCACTTT
v_gene: TRBV2; j_gene: TRBJ1-4; d_gene: TRBD1; abundance: .; CDR3aa: CASTIGQGSGKLFF; CDR3nt: TGTGCCAGCACCATTGGACAGGGTTCGGGAAAACTGTTTTTT
v_gene: TRBV5-4; j_gene: TRBJ1-2; d_gene: .; abundance: .; CDR3aa: CASSSPRENYGYTF; CDR3nt: TGTGCCAGCAGCTCCCCCCGGGAAAACTATGGCTACACCTTC
v_gene: TRBV19; j_gene: TRBJ1-3; d_gene: .; abundance: .; CDR3aa: CASSPGLTGNTIYF; CDR3nt: TGTGCCAGTAGCCCGGGACTTACTGGAAACACCATATATTTT
v_gene: TRBV6-5; j_gene: TRBJ2-1; d_gene: TRBD1; abundance: .; CDR3aa: CASSTVGTVNEQFF; CDR3nt: TGTGCCAGCAGTACTGTAGGGACAGTCAATGAGCAGTTCTTC
v_gene: TRBV4-1; j_gene: TRBJ2-7; d_gene: TRBD1; abundance: .; CDR3aa: CASQRTGGSYEQYF; CDR3nt: TGCGCCAGCCAAAGGACAGGGGGCTCCTACGAGCAGTACTTC
v_gene: TRBV12-3/TRBV12-4; j_gene: TRBJ2-7; d_gene: .; abundance: .; CDR3aa: CASSLRGPGGQYF; CDR3nt: TGTGCCAGCAGTTTGAGAGGCCCCGGCGGGCAGTACTTC
v_gene: TRBV6-5; j_gene: TRBJ1-3; d_gene: TRBD1; abundance: .; CDR3aa: CASRSTGAQGNTIYF; CDR3nt: TGTGCCAGCAGATCAACAGGGGCACAAGGAAACACCATATATTTT
v_gene: TRBV7-6; j_gene: TRBJ2-3; d_gene: .; abundance: .; CDR3aa: CASSLAGSDTQYF; CDR3nt: TGTGCCAGCAGCTTAGCCGGGTCAGATACGCAGTATTTT
v_gene: TRBV4-1; j_gene: TRBJ2-3; d_gene: TRBD2; abundance: .; CDR3aa: CASSRTPGASGGTTDTQYF; CDR3nt: TGCGCCAGCAGTCGAACCCCTGGGGCTAGCGGGGGAACAACAGATACGCAGTATTTT
v_gene: TRBV30; j_gene: TRBJ1-4; d_gene: .; abundance: .; CDR3aa: CAWSVQQNEKLFF; CDR3nt: TGTGCCTGGAGTGTACAACAGAATGAAAAACTGTTTTTT
v_gene: TRBV10-3; j_gene: TRBJ2-7; d_gene: .; abundance: .; CDR3aa: CAISDPTGIMFYEQYF; CDR3nt: TGTGCCATCAGTGACCCAACAGGGATTATGTTCTACGAGCAGTACTTC
v_gene: TRBV3-1/TRBV3-2; j_gene: TRBJ2-1; d_gene: .; abundance: .; CDR3aa: CASSLLTGGEQFF; CDR3nt: TGTGCCAGCAGCCTACTGACGGGTGGAGAGCAGTTCTTC
v_gene: TRBV7-8; j_gene: TRBJ1-4; d_gene: .; abundance: .; CDR3aa: CASSLTWADEKLFF; CDR3nt: TGTGCCAGCAGCTTAACATGGGCCGATGAAAAACTGTTTTTT
v_gene: TRBV19; j_gene: TRBJ2-1; d_gene: .; abundance: .; CDR3aa: CASSIDSTVYNEQFF; CDR3nt: TGTGCCAGTAGTATAGATTCGACTGTTTACAATGAGCAGTTCTTC
v_gene: TRBV28; j_gene: TRBJ2-7; d_gene: TRBD1; abundance: .; CDR3aa: CASRTGTGTSEQYF; CDR3nt: TGTGCCAGCAGAACCGGGACAGGGACCAGCGAGCAGTACTTC
v_gene: TRBV2; j_gene: TRBJ1-2; d_gene: TRBD1; abundance: .; CDR3aa: CASSELGQGKGYTF; CDR3nt: TGTGCCAGCAGTGAATTGGGACAGGGGAAAGGCTACACCTTC
v_gene: TRBV19; j_gene: TRBJ2-3; d_gene: TRBD1; abundance: many; CDR3aa: CASTPGQDADTQYF; CDR3nt: TGTGCCAGTACCCCGGGACAGGACGCAGATACGCAGTATTTT
v_gene: TRBV7-9; j_gene: TRBJ2-3; d_gene: .; abundance: few; CDR3aa: CASSLQGFTDTQYF; CDR3nt: TGTGCCAGCAGCTTACAGGGATTCACAGATACGCAGTATTTT
v_gene: TRBV28; j_gene: TRBJ2-7; d_gene: .; abundance: few; CDR3aa: CASSQGFPKPIYEQYF; CDR3nt: TGTGCCAGCAGTCAGGGGTTCCCAAAACCAATCTACGAGCAGTACTTC
v_gene: TRBV7-8; j_gene: TRBJ2-3; d_gene: TRBD1; abundance: .; CDR3aa: CASSGQGTSTSTDTQYF; CDR3nt: TGTGCCAGCAGCGGACAGGGTACCTCGACTAGCACAGATACGCAGTATTTT
v_gene: TRBV29-1; j_gene: TRBJ1-1; d_gene: .; abundance: .; CDR3aa: CSVEGLFGATEAFF; CDR3nt: TGCAGCGTTGAAGGACTCTTTGGGGCCACTGAAGCTTTCTTT
v_gene: TRBV15; j_gene: TRBJ1-4; d_gene: .; abundance: .; CDR3aa: CATSSLLQASEKLFF; CDR3nt: TGTGCCACCAGCAGTTTACTGCAGGCGTCGGAAAAACTGTTTTTT
v_gene: TRBV27; j_gene: TRBJ1-6; d_gene: TRBD1; abundance: .; CDR3aa: CASTSGQGRGPLHF; CDR3nt: TGTGCCAGCACCTCGGGACAGGGGCGGGGACCCCTCCACTTT
v_gene: TRBV2; j_gene: TRBJ2-5; d_gene: .; abundance: .; CDR3aa: CASSQAVETQYF; CDR3nt: TGTGCCAGCAGTCAGGCTGTGGAGACCCAGTACTTC
v_gene: TRBV6-2/TRBV6-3; j_gene: TRBJ1-3; d_gene: .; abundance: .; CDR3aa: CASSYGSSGNTIYF; CDR3nt: TGTGCCAGCAGTTACGGCAGCTCTGGAAACACCATATATTTT
v_gene: TRBV24-1; j_gene: TRBJ2-2; d_gene: .; abundance: .; CDR3aa: CATSPRLNTGELFF; CDR3nt: TGTGCCACCAGTCCGCGACTAAACACCGGGGAGCTGTTTTTT